Following are 30 T cell receptor beta chains from one sample sequenced in a study of T cell responses to AZD1222 COVID-19 vaccine. Sequencing used immunoSEQ multiplex PCR; TCRdb keeps in-frame clones, though not all of them. Of tens of thousands of clones listed, about 85% are singletons. Sequenced here: peripheral blood, sampled on day 0 of AZD1222 vaccination. These receptors all come from an adult in good health.

The V gene is TRBV5-1, the J gene TRBJ2-7, with 10 bases matching TRBD2. V shed 4 bases and J 7 bases; nucleotides not matched to a gene: 11. Germline V gene data show CDR1 as SGHRS and CDR2 as YFSETQ. There are 15 residues in the CDR3. CDR3 nucleotide sequence: TGCGCCAGCAGCCAGGCTAGCGGGAGCTCTCGGGAGCAGTACTTC. Amino acid sequence: CASSQASGSSREQYF.

This clone appeared a few times. The chain couples TRBV5-1 to TRBJ2-2; TRBD1 agrees at 8 bases. Germline loops: CDR1 SGHRS, CDR2 YFSETQ. The length of the CDR3 is 14 residues. V lost 6 bases, J lost 4 bases, and 5 bases stayed unmatched. The CDR3 region is CASKVGTGTGELFF. DNA of the CDR3: TGCGCCAGCAAGGTGGGGACAGGCACCGGGGAGCTGTTTTTT.

In nucleotides, the CDR3 is TGTGCCAGCTCACGAGCGGGAGGGCCGAACAATGAGCAGTTCTTC. It specifies CASSRAGGPNNEQFF. The rearrangement uses TRBV18 and TRBJ2-1; 10 bases match TRBD2. This CDR3 has 15 residues. The germline V gene has CDR1 KGHSH and CDR2 LQKENI. J lost 5 bases, V lost 4 bases, and 5 bases had no gene match.

This clone was recorded only once. V usage is TRBV4-3 and J usage is TRBJ2-2, with TRBD2 as a possible D gene (6 bases). The V gene lost 4 bases and the J gene lost 7 bases, with 19 bases spanning the gap. There are 16 residues in the CDR3. From germline, CDR1 is LGHNA and CDR2 YSLEER. The CDR3 DNA is TGCGCCAGCAGCCCCTCGTGGGGGGACCAAATCGGGGAGCTGTTTTTT. It is translated as CASSPSWGDQIGELFF.

This clone has a single count. In the same sample, other DNA sequences code for this CDR3. This sequence joins TRBV29-1 and TRBJ1-5; D gene unclear. This CDR3 region has 14 residues. V shed 4 bases and J shed 0 bases, with 10 bases lying between them. Germline assignment: CDR1 SQVTM and CDR2 ANQGSEA. CDR3 coding DNA: TGCAGCGTTGTATCAGGAAATAGCAATCAGCCCCAGCATTTT. This codes for CSVVSGNSNQPQHF.

This chain connects TRBV6-5 to TRBJ2-5; 9 bases match TRBD2. Germline loops: CDR1 MNHEY, CDR2 SVGAGI. Trimming at V came to 5 bases and at J to 5 bases, leaving 9 bases not matched to a gene. The CDR3 runs to 15 residues. CDR3 protein: CASSTGTSWGETQYF. CDR3 nucleotide sequence: TGTGCCAGCAGTACCGGGACTAGCTGGGGGGAGACCCAGTACTTC.

This clone was detected only once. V gene TRBV4-2 combines with J gene TRBJ2-1; possible D gene TRBD2, 5 bases. Deletions cut 7 bases from V and 1 base from J, with 14 bases between. CDR3 length equals 15 residues. The germline gives CDR1 LGHNA, CDR2 YNFKEQ. Written as DNA, the CDR3 is TGTGCCAGCAACCCCCGGGGTGGATCCTACAATGAGCAGTTCTTC. Translating it yields CASNPRGGSYNEQFF.

This sequence joins TRBV18 and TRBJ1-1; D gene unclear. The CDR3 extends over 13 amino acids. The germline V gene encodes CDR1 KGHSH and CDR2 LQKENI. Trimming took 2 bases from V and 7 from J, leaving 11 bases between them. The CDR3 DNA is TGTGCCAGCTCACCAATAGAGGGCGATGAAGCTTTCTTT. This gives the protein CASSPIEGDEAFF.

The chain recombines TRBV10-3 with TRBJ2-1, with 11 bases fitting TRBD2. The junction had 6 bases not matched to a gene; V was cut back by 6 bases and J by 5 bases. Germline values: CDR1 ENHRY, CDR2 SYGVKD. The length of the CDR3 is 15 residues. The CDR3: CAISPGTSGHNEQFF. DNA of the CDR3: TGTGCCATCAGCCCCGGGACTAGCGGACACAATGAGCAGTTCTTC.

This clone was recorded a few times. The CDR3 region is CASSPQLGVNEKLFF. CDR3 in DNA: TGTGCCAGCAGCCCCCAGCTAGGGGTTAATGAAAAACTGTTTTTT. The chain couples TRBV14 to TRBJ1-4, with D perhaps matching TRBD1 (5 bases). The germline gives CDR1 SGHDN, CDR2 FVKESK. The CDR3 spans 15 residues. With 4 bases removed from V and 4 bases from J, the gap between germline ends came to 13 bases.

V is TRBV21-1 and J is TRBJ2-1; the table's D call of TRBD2 was not tested on the DNA. TRBV21-1 is a recognized pseudogene. This CDR3 is built from 16 residues. The CDR3 region has the DNA TGTGCCAGCAGCAAAAAACGTCCGGGAGGGCCCAATGAGCAGTTCTTC. Translation gives CASSKKRPGGPNEQFF.

This clone was counted once. Here the CDR3 reads CASSPPGGWSYEAFF. In DNA form, the CDR3 reads TGTGCCAGCAGCCCGCCGGGGGGTTGGTCTTATGAAGCTTTCTTT. This chain links TRBV5-6 with TRBJ1-1; D might be TRBD1 (5 bases). The CDR3 has 15 amino acids. The V end was cut by 4 bases, the J end by 7 bases, with 20 bases between. From germline, CDR1 is SGHDT and CDR2 YYEEEE.

The V gene is TRBV30, the J gene TRBJ1-5, with D unclear. Germline values: CDR1 GTSNPN, CDR2 SVGIG (reference sequence). Trimming removed 1 base from V and 4 bases from J, with 8 bases in between. CDR3 length equals 13 residues. The DNA of the CDR3 is TGTGCCTGGAGTGGGCGGAAAAATCAGCCCCAGCATTTT. Translating it yields CAWSGRKNQPQHF.

The V and J genes are TRBV9 and TRBJ2-1, with D perhaps matching TRBD1 or TRBD2 (5 bases each). Germline V lookup: CDR1 SGDLS, CDR2 YYNGEE. This CDR3 comprises 16 residues. The V end was cut by 2 bases, the J end by 7 bases, with 19 bases between. CDR3 bases: TGTGCCAGCAGCGTCCCTGTCTCGGGGCGAGAAAATGAGCAGTTCTTC. It specifies CASSVPVSGRENEQFF. The variable domain in full, with the rest retrieved from reference TRBV9 and TRBJ2-1, is DSGVTQTPKHLITATGQRVTLRCSPRSGDLSVYWYQQSLDQGLQFLIQYYNGEERAKGNILERFSAQQFPDLHSELNLSSLELGDSALYFCASSVPVSGRENEQFFGPGTRLTVL.

CDR3 protein: CASSQVNSGEGSDTQYF. The CDR3 coding sequence is TGCGCCAGCAGCCAAGTCAATTCGGGAGAAGGCTCAGATACGCAGTATTTT. The chain has TRBV4-1 and TRBJ2-3, with a tentative D call TRBD2 (6 bases). V lost 1 base and J 4 bases, leaving 18 bases between the germline ends. The CDR3 contains 17 residues. From germline, CDR1 is MGHRA and CDR2 YSYEKL.

CDR3 sequence: CASSYRSNTEAFF. The CDR3 DNA sequence: TGTGCCAGCAGTTACAGGTCTAACACTGAAGCTTTCTTT. The rearrangement joins TRBV27 to TRBJ1-1; the D gene is possibly TRBD1 (5 bases). V was trimmed by 4 bases and J by 2 bases, leaving 8 bases between them. The CDR3 has 13 residues. Germline CDR1 reads MNHEY; CDR2 reads SMNVEV (reference sequence).

The rearrangement uses TRBV14 and TRBJ2-3, with 9 bases fitting TRBD2. V gave up 5 bases and J gave up 1 base; unmatched junction bases: 7. The CDR3 contains 16 residues. From germline, CDR1 is SGHDN and CDR2 FVKESK. The chain's CDR3 is CASSGLAGLRTDTQYF. In nucleotides, the CDR3 is TGTGCCAGCAGCGGGCTAGCGGGGCTACGCACAGATACGCAGTATTTT.

A note on this clone: The same CDR3 can be traced to other DNA sequences in this sample. The J gene is TRBJ1-1, the V gene TRBV9; D gene unclear. The germline V gene has CDR1 SGDLS and CDR2 YYNGEE. The ends were cut back, 0 bases at V and 5 bases at J, with 8 bases in the middle. The CDR3 has 13 residues. DNA of the CDR3: TGTGCCAGCAGCGTAGGTAGTGGGACTGAAGCTTTCTTT. Amino acid sequence: CASSVGSGTEAFF.

The gene calls are TRBV25-1 and TRBJ2-3; tentative D call: TRBD1 (5 bases). Trimming removed 5 bases at V and 2 bases at J, with 11 bases between. CDR3 length: 14 amino acids. From germline, CDR1 is MGHDK and CDR2 SYGVNS. The DNA of the CDR3 is TGTGCCAGCAGTAGAGGACAAACCACAGATACGCAGTATTTT. This encodes CASSRGQTTDTQYF.

The gene calls are TRBV18 and TRBJ1-2; D remains ambiguous. Trimming removed 3 bases at V and 4 bases at J, with 18 bases between. The CDR3 is 16 amino acids. Per the germline V gene, CDR1 is KGHSH and CDR2 is LQKENI. CDR3 sequence reads: CASSPSVSQSFYGYTF. CDR3 in DNA: TGTGCCAGCTCACCCTCCGTGAGCCAAAGCTTCTATGGCTACACCTTC.

V is TRBV15 and J is TRBJ1-4, with D unclear. V shed 6 bases and J shed 5 bases, with 10 bases lying between them. This CDR3 region has 13 residues. The germline V gene has CDR1 LNHNV and CDR2 YYDKDF (reference sequence). For the CDR3, the DNA is TGTGCCACCAGTCCGGACGGGAATGAAAAACTGTTTTTT. This gives the protein CATSPDGNEKLFF.

J is TRBJ2-1 and V is TRBV6-5, with unresolved D. The CDR3 contains 14 residues. CDR1 is MNHEY, CDR2 SVGAGI, per germline. V lost 5 bases and J lost 3, with 11 bases in between. CDR3 sequence reads: CASSRANFYNEQFF. The CDR3 region has the DNA TGTGCCAGCAGTAGAGCGAACTTCTACAATGAGCAGTTCTTC.

This chain uses TRBV11-2 with TRBJ2-1; the D gene is possibly TRBD2 (5 bases). With 5 bases removed from V and 4 bases from J, the gap between germline ends came to 18 bases. The CDR3 is 16 amino acids. Per the germline V gene, CDR1 is SGHAT and CDR2 is FQNNGV. The CDR3 DNA follows: TGTGCCAGCAGCCATGGGGATGAGGGAGAATACAATGAGCAGTTCTTC. This encodes CASSHGDEGEYNEQFF.

This chain links TRBV19 with TRBJ2-4; 9 bases are shared with TRBD1. There are 12 residues in the CDR3. Germline V lookup: CDR1 LNHDA, CDR2 SQIVND (reference sequence). The junction had 4 bases not matched to a gene; V was cut back by 6 bases and J by 10 bases. The CDR3 DNA reads as TGTGCCAGTAGCAGGGACAGGGCAATTCAGTACTTC. This encodes CASSRDRAIQYF.

The genes are TRBV10-3 and TRBJ2-3, with D perhaps matching TRBD2 (5 bases). The germline V gene encodes CDR1 ENHRY and CDR2 SYGVKD. The germline V and J ends were trimmed by 5 bases and 0 bases, with 9 bases remaining between them. The CDR3 spans 14 residues. CDR3 sequence: CAISPSGSTDTQYF. The CDR3 DNA reads as TGTGCCATCAGTCCCAGCGGAAGCACAGATACGCAGTATTTT.

DNA of the CDR3: TGTGCCAGCAGCACCAGCCAGGGGGCGGGCAATCAGCCCCAGCATTTT. Protein: CASSTSQGAGNQPQHF. The V gene is TRBV7-9, the J gene TRBJ1-5; 8 nucleotides agree with TRBD1. Per the germline V gene, CDR1 is SEHNR and CDR2 is FQNEAQ (reference sequence). This CDR3 region has 16 residues. V gave up 5 bases and J gave up 2 bases; unmatched junction bases: 8.

The genes are TRBV6-1 and TRBJ1-6; D possibly corresponds to TRBD1 (6 bases). Germline V gene sequence: CDR1 MNHNS, CDR2 SASEGT. With 1 base removed from V and 11 bases from J, the gap between germline ends came to 12 bases. CDR3 length equals 14 residues. CDR3 bases: TGTGCCAGCAGTGAAGAAGAGGGGGAAACACCCCTCCACTTT. Translated, it gives CASSEEEGETPLHF.

The rearrangement uses TRBV30 and TRBJ1-2; D uncertain. The CDR3 has 14 residues. The germline gives CDR1 GTSNPN, CDR2 SVGIG (reference sequence). Trimming stripped 0 bases from V and 2 bases from J, with 10 bases between. CDR3 sequence (DNA): TGTGCCTGGAGTGTACTACGGCCGAACTATGGCTACACCTTC. This gives the protein CAWSVLRPNYGYTF.

There are a few counts of this clone. The chain recombines TRBV3-1 (or the pseudogene TRBV3-2) with TRBJ2-5; no clear D gene. The V end lost 0 bases, the J end lost 1 base, and 9 bases lay between the germline ends. Germline V gene lookup returns CDR1 LGHDT and CDR2 YNNKEL (reference sequence). The length of the CDR3 is 15 residues. CDR3: CASSQDLAAQETQYF. CDR3 DNA sequence: TGTGCCAGCAGCCAAGATTTGGCAGCCCAAGAGACCCAGTACTTC.

The rearrangement links TRBV7-6 to TRBJ1-1, with D uncertain. The CDR3 length is 14 residues. V was clipped by 4 bases and J by 5 bases, with 14 bases between them. Germline CDR1 SGHVS, CDR2 FNYEAQ. In DNA form, the CDR3 reads TGTGCCAGCAGCTCCACGACACAAGGAACTGAAGCTTTCTTT. This encodes CASSSTTQGTEAFF.